This T cell receptor beta chain was captured by sequencing in a study of beta chain features in type 1 diabetes. Study conclusions and caveats: Insertions were fewer and deletions more numerous at VDJ junctions in type 1 diabetes patients. All four CD4+ subsets from Type 1 diabetes patients carried moderately but significantly shorter TCRB CDR3s.

Every isolated RNA sample was fully reverse transcribed, so sequencing captured expressed TCRB transcripts. Repertoires were generated with immunoSEQ multiplex PCR, while TCRdb's copy carries only in-frame clones and drops some. The sample yields 140,000 to 150,000 clones, 10% to 15% seen once. CDR1 and CDR2 from the germline V gene are DFQATT and SNEGSKA (reference sequence). This CDR3 spans 10 amino acids. A note on this clone: Its antigen is not known.

The sequence was obtained from a man aged 18 to 30 with type 1 diabetes. Sequencing was done on a sample of central memory CD4+ T cells from blood. This sequence joins TRBV20-1 and TRBJ1-6; D remains ambiguous. This CDR3 reads CAVDGSPLHF. For the CDR3, the DNA is TGCGCGGTAGACGGTTCACCCCTCCACTTT.